Following are 25 T cell receptor beta chains from one sample sequenced in a study of T-cell reconstitution after alpha-beta-depleted transplantation in children. For TCRbeta, the library was prepared with unique molecular identifiers. TCRdb analysed the PCR reads with MiXCR anew, one entry per CDR3 protein. Of a few hundred thousand distinct CDR3 sequences listed, about 10% are singletons. The material was PBMCs from the stem cell graft donor, obtained from the stem cell graft. Receptor source: a human donor who donated a stem cell graft to a child with SCID.

The J gene is TRBJ2-2, the V gene TRBV20-1, with 7 bases fitting TRBD1. CDR1 is DFQATT and CDR2 is SNEGSKA in the germline V gene (reference sequence). The J segment lost 4 bases and the V segment lost 3 bases, leaving 14 bases of the junction unmatched. The CDR3 is 17 amino acids. CDR3 in amino acids: CSASSIGSGGFTGELFF. In nucleotides, the CDR3 is TGCAGTGCTAGTAGTATAGGGTCAGGGGGTTTCACCGGGGAGCTGTTTTTT.

The rearrangement joins TRBV11-2 to TRBJ1-5; D is unresolved. The V and J ends lost 1 base and 7 bases respectively, with 8 bases between them. Germline CDR1 and CDR2: SGHAT and FQNNGV. CDR3 size: 13 residues. CDR3 sequence: CASSLVQHQPQHF. CDR3 coding DNA: TGTGCCAGCAGCTTAGTTCAGCACCAGCCCCAGCATTTT.

This clonotype has at least ten counts. V gene TRBV29-1 combines with J gene TRBJ2-2; D ambiguous. This CDR3 has 14 amino acids. CDR1 is SQVTM, CDR2 ANQGSEA, per germline. Trimming took off 7 bases at V and 5 bases at J, with 17 bases between the two ends. DNA for the CDR3: TGCAGCGCCTCCTACAAGGTGGGGACCGGGGAGCTGTTTTTT. This codes for CSASYKVGTGELFF.

This clonotype was picked up a small number of times. V gene TRBV18 combines with J gene TRBJ2-7, with a weak D call TRBD2 (6 bases). V was shortened by 0 bases and J by 3 bases, with 9 bases between the two germline ends. Per germline, CDR1 KGHSH and CDR2 LQKENI. The length of the CDR3 is 14 residues. CDR3 in amino acids: CASSPPTSFYEQYF. In nucleotides, the CDR3 is TGTGCCAGCTCACCACCGACTAGTTTCTACGAGCAGTACTTC.

This chain joins TRBV6-1 and TRBJ1-6; unclear D gene. The ends were cut back, 0 bases at V and 4 bases at J, with 4 bases in the middle. Germline V gives CDR1 MNHNS, CDR2 SASEGT. The CDR3 loop spans 14 amino acids. The CDR3 DNA sequence: TGTGCCAGCAGTGAAGCACAGTATAATTCACCCCTCCACTTT. This codes for CASSEAQYNSPLHF.

The chain recombines TRBV27 with TRBJ1-5; D might be TRBD1 (6 bases). Trimming took 2 bases from V and 5 from J, leaving 16 bases between them. The CDR3 extends over 16 amino acids. CDR1 and CDR2 (germline): MNHEY, SMNVEV (reference sequence). CDR3 in amino acids: CASSLRAGEWDQPQHF. CDR3 DNA sequence: TGTGCCAGCAGTTTAAGGGCAGGGGAATGGGATCAGCCCCAGCATTTT.

The rearrangement links TRBV6-5 to TRBJ2-7; 7 nucleotides match TRBD2. The CDR3 loop spans 15 amino acids. Germline CDR1 and CDR2: MNHEY and SVGAGI. With V trimmed by 0 bases and J by 6 bases, 8 bases remained unmatched. In nucleotides, the CDR3 is TGTGCCAGCAGTTACTCTGAGGGGAGGGTGGCCGAGCAGTACTTC. As protein: CASSYSEGRVAEQYF.

The rearrangement links TRBV5-1 to TRBJ1-2; D unclear. The CDR3 covers 14 residues. Germline CDR1 and CDR2: SGHRS and YFSETQ. Trimming stripped 1 base from V and 0 bases from J, with 7 bases between. CDR3 nucleotides: TGCGCCAGCAGCTTGCAAACCCCTAACTATGGCTACACCTTC. This gives the protein CASSLQTPNYGYTF. The variable domain in full, completed from reference TRBV5-1 and TRBJ1-2, reads KAGVTQTPRYLIKTRGQQVTLSCSPISGHRSVSWYQQTPGQGLQFLFEYFSETQRNKGNFPGRFSGRQFSNSRSEMNVSTLELGDSALYLCASSLQTPNYGYTFGSGTRLTVV.

The chain recombines TRBV3-1 with TRBJ1-3; D not resolved. CDR3 length equals 14 residues. Trimming removed 2 bases at V and 4 bases at J, with 9 bases between. The germline V gene encodes CDR1 LGHDT and CDR2 YNNKEL (reference sequence). CDR3 DNA: TGTGCCAGCAGCCAAAAGACACTAGGAAACACCATATATTTT. This gives the protein CASSQKTLGNTIYF.

This clonotype was observed many times. The J gene is TRBJ1-1, the V gene TRBV6-2 or TRBV6-3; unclear D gene. CDR1 and CDR2 from the germline V gene are MNHEY and SVGEGT. Trimming cost V 1 base and J 0 bases, with 15 bases left between them. The CDR3 contains 17 residues. CDR3 sequence: CASSYFATAVVNTEAFF. The CDR3 coding sequence is TGTGCCAGCAGTTACTTCGCGACGGCTGTAGTGAACACTGAAGCTTTCTTT.

This rearrangement joins TRBV10-3 to TRBJ2-2; D might be TRBD1 (6 bases). Germline assignment: CDR1 ENHRY and CDR2 SYGVKD. The CDR3 extends over 16 amino acids. Between the trimmed V and J ends, which lost 4 bases and 4 bases, there was a span of 16 bases. The CDR3 DNA follows: TGTGCCATCAGTGCCTCAGCAGGGGAGAGCACCGGGGAGCTGTTTTTT. This translates into CAISASAGESTGELFF.

This clonotype was detected once. The chain uses TRBV20-1 and TRBJ2-1; 11 bases align to TRBD2. Germline trimming cut 3 bases from V and 3 bases from J; bases unmatched to any gene: 4. The CDR3 has 15 residues. Germline V CDR1 and CDR2: DFQATT, SNEGSKA (reference sequence). The CDR3: CSASETSGGYNEQFF. CDR3 coding DNA: TGCAGTGCTAGCGAAACTAGCGGGGGCTACAATGAGCAGTTCTTC.

In its sample, this clonotype was seen a few times. The chain couples TRBV9 to TRBJ1-1; tentative D call: TRBD1 (5 bases). The germline V gene encodes CDR1 SGDLS and CDR2 YYNGEE. The length of the CDR3 is 16 residues. V lost 0 bases, J lost 6 bases, and 18 bases lay in between. The CDR3 DNA sequence: TGTGCCAGCAGCGTAGGTAGCAGGGTAAGTGTGGCTGAAGCTTTCTTT. Protein sequence: CASSVGSRVSVAEAFF.

This clonotype has at least ten counts. This rearrangement joins TRBV7-7 to TRBJ2-1; weak D call: TRBD2 (6 bases). The germline V gene encodes CDR1 SSHAT and CDR2 FNYEAQ (reference sequence). V lost 1 base, J lost 5 bases, and 9 bases lay in between. The CDR3 length is 14 residues. CDR3 sequence: CASSLGLGDNEQFF. CDR3 sequence (DNA): TGTGCCAGCAGCTTAGGACTAGGAGACAATGAGCAGTTCTTC.

The chain couples TRBV2 to TRBJ1-2; D unclear. This CDR3 spans 12 amino acids. The V gene's germline CDR1 is SNHLY and CDR2 FYNNEI. With 3 bases removed from V and 2 bases from J, the gap between germline ends came to 4 bases. In nucleotides, the CDR3 is TGTGCCAGCAGTGACCCGAACTATGGCTACACCTTC. Protein: CASSDPNYGYTF.

Only a few counts were recorded for this clonotype. The rearrangement links TRBV12-3 or TRBV12-4 to TRBJ1-1, with D unclear. This CDR3 has 12 amino acids. The V gene lost 1 base and the J gene lost 8 bases, with 8 bases spanning the gap. The CDR3: CASSLELGEAFF. The DNA of the CDR3 is TGTGCCAGCAGTTTAGAATTGGGGGAAGCTTTCTTT.

This clonotype was seen a few times. This sequence joins TRBV7-8 and TRBJ2-3; no clear D. Germline V CDR1 and CDR2: SGHVS, FQNEAQ. This CDR3 has 16 residues. V lost 0 bases, J lost 0 bases, and 10 bases lay in between. The CDR3 spells CASSLAGIPSTDTQYF. CDR3 coding DNA: TGTGCCAGCAGCTTAGCGGGGATCCCTAGCACAGATACGCAGTATTTT.

The V and J genes are TRBV20-1 and TRBJ2-5, with 7 bases lining up with TRBD2. CDR3 length: 16 residues. Losses at the gene ends were 3 bases for V and 1 base for J; bases not matched to a gene: 11. Germline lookup yields CDR1 DFQATT and CDR2 SNEGSKA (reference sequence). CDR3 sequence: CSASQPLAVLQETQYF. The CDR3 DNA reads as TGCAGTGCTAGCCAACCGCTAGCGGTACTCCAAGAGACCCAGTACTTC.

This clonotype was recorded many times. The rearrangement joins TRBV6-5 to TRBJ2-7; 10 positions agree with TRBD1. The CDR3 runs 15 residues. The J segment lost 0 bases and the V segment lost 2 bases, leaving 1 base of the junction unmatched. The germline CDR1 and CDR2 sequences are MNHEY and SVGAGI. CDR3 protein: CASSYGTGASYEQYF. DNA for the CDR3: TGTGCCAGCAGTTACGGGACAGGGGCCTCCTACGAGCAGTACTTC.

The rearrangement uses TRBV12-3 or TRBV12-4 and TRBJ2-2; D assignment may be TRBD1 or TRBD2 (5 bases each). Trimming pared 4 bases from V and 0 bases from J, leaving 12 bases between. The CDR3 extends over 16 amino acids. In DNA form, the CDR3 reads TGTGCCAGCAGTTATCGGGACCCGCCGAACACCGGGGAGCTGTTTTTT. Translated: CASSYRDPPNTGELFF.

This clonotype was found many times. The rearrangement uses TRBV29-1 and TRBJ2-2, with D perhaps TRBD2 (6 bases). The germline gives CDR1 SQVTM, CDR2 ANQGSEA. This CDR3 region has 14 residues. Trimming stripped 0 bases from V and 5 bases from J, with 10 bases between. The CDR3 sequence is CSVEEEGGTGELFF. The CDR3 DNA follows: TGCAGCGTTGAAGAGGAGGGCGGTACCGGGGAGCTGTTTTTT.

Only a few counts were recorded for this clonotype. V gene TRBV2 combines with J gene TRBJ2-7, with D hard to call. Trimming stripped 4 bases from V and 0 bases from J, with 7 bases between. CDR1 is SNHLY, CDR2 FYNNEI, per germline. The CDR3 is 13 amino acids. Here the CDR3 reads CASSVNPSYEQYF. The CDR3 DNA reads as TGTGCCAGCAGTGTAAACCCCTCCTACGAGCAGTACTTC.

In this sample, this clonotype turned up many times. The CDR3 loop is CASSQAGQNSNQPQHF. In DNA, the CDR3 is TGCGCCAGCAGCCAAGCAGGACAAAATAGCAATCAGCCCCAGCATTTT. The J gene is TRBJ1-5, the V gene TRBV4-1, with TRBD1 as a possible D gene (5 bases). Trimming took 1 base from V and 0 from J, leaving 10 bases between them. There are 16 residues in the CDR3. The germline CDR1 and CDR2 sequences are MGHRA and YSYEKL.

V is TRBV20-1 and J is TRBJ1-5, with D hard to call. V lost 7 bases and J lost 0, with 13 bases in between. CDR3 size: 14 residues. Germline V gene data show CDR1 as DFQATT and CDR2 as SNEGSKA (reference sequence). The CDR3 bases are TGCAGTGTATACCATCCTAATAGCAATCAGCCCCAGCATTTT. Encoded protein: CSVYHPNSNQPQHF.

This clonotype was seen only a few times. This chain links TRBV7-2 with TRBJ2-5; D unresolved. The CDR3 sequence is 15 residues long. Between the trimmed V and J ends, which lost 1 base and 3 bases, there was a span of 12 bases. In germline, CDR1 is SGHTA, CDR2 FQGNSA. CDR3 nucleotide sequence: TGTGCCAGCAGCTTAGTTGCGGCAACAAAAGAGACCCAGTACTTC. Translation gives CASSLVAATKETQYF. Full variable domain (missing parts from reference TRBV7-2 and TRBJ2-5): GAGVSQSPSNKVTEKGKDVELRCDPISGHTALYWYRQSLGQGLEFLIYFQGNSAPDKSGLPSDRFSAERTGGSVSTLTIQRTQQEDSAVYLCASSLVAATKETQYFGPGTRLLVL.